Listed here are 8 T cell receptor beta chains from one sample, sequenced in a study of CD8+ T cells in alopecia areata (dated by TCRdb to the late 2010s). The intended sense of this specimen's time point label: roughly 24 weeks on oral tofacitinib. The label giving this sample's treatment or condition can be read as: oral pan-JAK inhibitor, 5-10 mg twice daily. To prepare the library, the immunoSEQ multiplex PCR assay was applied. RNA was extracted from all samples and reverse transcribed into cDNA, which served as template for TCR sequencing. TCRdb obtained this table from immuneACCESS and retained in-frame rearrangements with V and J assigned. These tables miss some clones; where compared with another copy, unresolved V genes account for less than half of the shortfall, and the remainder is unexplained. The sample table lists about 280,000 clones, roughly 60% of them with a count of one. The top ten hold about 1.7% of the sample.

The sample was CD4+ T cells sorted from blood, taken at week 24, from a patient treated with tofacitinib. The receptors here all came from a human donor with alopecia areata.

V usage is TRBV4-1 and J usage is TRBJ1-5, with TRBD1 as a possible D gene (5 bases). The ends were cut back, 2 bases at V and 9 bases at J, with 23 bases in the middle. The CDR3 runs 17 residues. From germline, CDR1 is MGHRA and CDR2 YSYEKL. The CDR3 DNA is TGCGCCAGCAGCCAAAGAACGGGGACTTATACTGAGGGGCCCCAGCATTTT. This encodes CASSQRTGTYTEGPQHF.

As to this clone: In the same sample, other DNA sequences code for this CDR3. The chain recombines TRBV29-1 with TRBJ2-5, with TRBD1 matching 7 bases. This CDR3 comprises 12 residues. Germline trimming cut 4 bases from V and 3 bases from J; bases unmatched to any gene: 2. The germline V gene encodes CDR1 SQVTM and CDR2 ANQGSEA. CDR3 coding DNA: TGCAGCGTTGTGGGGACAGAAGAGACCCAGTACTTC. Protein sequence: CSVVGTEETQYF.

This clone was seen once. V usage is TRBV7-9 and J usage is TRBJ2-1; TRBD2 matches at 7 bases. Germline CDR1 SEHNR, CDR2 FQNEAQ (reference sequence). The CDR3 consists of 16 residues. The J segment lost 6 bases and the V segment lost 4 bases, leaving 12 bases of the junction unmatched. CDR3 bases: TGTGCCAGCAGCTCGACCGGGACTAAGAATTTCAATGAGCAGTTCTTC. Translated, it gives CASSSTGTKNFNEQFF.

The chain uses TRBV28 and TRBJ1-6; 10 positions agree with TRBD1. The CDR3 totals 13 residues. V shed 6 bases, J shed 9 bases, and the junction held 2 bases outside the gene matches. The germline V gene encodes CDR1 MDHEN and CDR2 SYDVKM. DNA for the CDR3: TGTGCCAGCAGAGGGACAGGGGTTTCACCCCTCCACTTT. Translated: CASRGTGVSPLHF.

This clone came up a few times. The chain carries TRBV25-1 and TRBJ2-5, with 8 bases matching TRBD1. V was pared by 3 bases and J by 4 bases, with 4 bases of the junction left unmatched. Per the germline V gene, CDR1 is MGHDK and CDR2 is SYGVNS. The CDR3 runs to 14 residues. The CDR3 DNA follows: TGTGCCAGCAGTGACCCCACAGGGGGAGAGACCCAGTACTTC. This translates into CASSDPTGGETQYF.

The chain combines TRBV4-1 with TRBJ2-2; TRBD1 aligns across 8 bases. Trimming took 4 bases from V and 6 from J; bases not matched to a gene: 13. The CDR3 has 17 amino acids. CDR1 is MGHRA, CDR2 YSYEKL, per germline. In DNA form, the CDR3 reads TGCGCCAGCAGCCTCGGACAGGGAGGAAATAGGGCCGGGGAGCTGTTTTTT. Translating it yields CASSLGQGGNRAGELFF.

This clone was found a few times. The rearrangement joins TRBV5-4 to TRBJ1-2; D not resolved. V dropped 4 bases and J dropped 2 bases, with 15 bases sitting between them. This CDR3 region has 15 residues. Germline values: CDR1 SGHNT, CDR2 YYREEE (reference sequence). CDR3 bases: TGTGCCAGCAGCACTCCGCGGGGAGTAAACTATGGCTACACCTTC. The encoded protein is CASSTPRGVNYGYTF.

V and J are TRBV29-1 and TRBJ2-5; D gene unclear. Trimming took 0 bases from V and 0 from J, leaving 17 bases between them. The CDR3 runs 17 residues. Germline V gives CDR1 SQVTM, CDR2 ANQGSEA. As DNA, the CDR3 is TGCAGCGTTGAAGACAGGTCGGGCAGTTGGTACCAAGAGACCCAGTACTTC. Translation gives CSVEDRSGSWYQETQYF.